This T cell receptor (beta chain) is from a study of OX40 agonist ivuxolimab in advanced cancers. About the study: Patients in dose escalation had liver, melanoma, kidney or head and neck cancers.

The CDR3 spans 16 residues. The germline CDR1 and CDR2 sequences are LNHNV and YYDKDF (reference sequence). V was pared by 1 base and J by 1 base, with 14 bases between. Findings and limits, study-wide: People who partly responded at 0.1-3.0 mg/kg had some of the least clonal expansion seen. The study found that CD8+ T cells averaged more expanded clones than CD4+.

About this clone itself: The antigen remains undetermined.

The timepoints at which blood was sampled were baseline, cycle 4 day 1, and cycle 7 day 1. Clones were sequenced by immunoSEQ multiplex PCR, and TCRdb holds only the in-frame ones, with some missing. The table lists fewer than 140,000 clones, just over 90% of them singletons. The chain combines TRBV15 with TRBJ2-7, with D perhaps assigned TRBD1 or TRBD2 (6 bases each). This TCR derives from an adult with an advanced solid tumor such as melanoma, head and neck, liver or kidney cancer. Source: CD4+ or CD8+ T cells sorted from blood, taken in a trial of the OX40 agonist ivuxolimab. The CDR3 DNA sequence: TGTGCCACCAGCAGAGGGGGGGCACAGCAGTCCTACGAGCAGTACTTC. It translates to CATSRGGAQQSYEQYF.